These 21 T cell receptor beta chains were all obtained from the same sample, sequenced in a study of blood T cell repertoires in COVID-19. Profiled with immunoSEQ multiplex PCR; TCRdb holds only in-frame clones, not every one. The table includes some 350,000 clones, more than 85% detected once. The sequenced sample was PBMCs or T cells enriched from blood (not recorded which). These receptors were obtained from a woman in her twenties or thirties who had recovered from COVID-19.

The V and J genes are TRBV12-5 and TRBJ2-7, with 8 positions matching TRBD1. CDR3 size: 15 residues. Germline trimming cut 5 bases from V and 5 bases from J; bases unmatched to any gene: 11. Germline V CDR1 and CDR2: LGHNT, FRNRAP. CDR3 sequence (DNA): TGTGCTAGTGGTCTTGGGACAGGTAAGATCAACGAGCAGTACTTC. Amino acids: CASGLGTGKINEQYF.

The J gene is TRBJ1-1, the V gene TRBV19, with 9 bases that match TRBD1. In germline, CDR1 is LNHDA, CDR2 SQIVND (reference sequence). The V gene end was trimmed by 5 bases and the J gene end by 5 bases; junction bases not matched to a gene: 3. This CDR3 is 13 amino acids long. CDR3 sequence (DNA): TGTGCCAGTAGTGAACAGGGGGCGACTGAAGCTTTCTTT. Protein sequence: CASSEQGATEAFF.

The chain has TRBV6-4 and TRBJ2-3; D possibly corresponds to TRBD2 (6 bases). The CDR3 spans 15 residues. Germline V gene data show CDR1 as MRHNA and CDR2 as SNTAGT. Trimming shortened V by 2 bases and J by 3 bases, and 12 bases separated the two germline ends. The CDR3 DNA follows: TGTGCCAGCAGTGACAAAGGGAGGAGTACAGATACGCAGTATTTT. It yields the protein CASSDKGRSTDTQYF.

This chain connects TRBV11-2 to TRBJ2-5; 16 bases are shared with TRBD2. Germline CDR1 and CDR2: SGHAT and FQNNGV. The CDR3 has 17 residues. Trimming took 3 bases from V and 4 from J; bases not matched to a gene: 5. CDR3 DNA sequence: TGTGCCAGCAGCTTGGGACTAGCGGGAGGGTTCGGAGAGACCCAGTACTTC. The encoded protein is CASSLGLAGGFGETQYF. The whole variable domain, filled in from reference TRBV11-2 and TRBJ2-5, reads EAGVAQSPRYKIIEKRQSVAFWCNPISGHATLYWYQQILGQGPKLLIQFQNNGVVDDSQLPKDRFSAERLKGVDSTLKIQPAKLEDSAVYLCASSLGLAGGFGETQYFGPGTRLLVL.

The chain links TRBV28 to TRBJ2-6, with a weak D call TRBD1 (6 bases). From germline, CDR1 is MDHEN and CDR2 SYDVKM. V lost 4 bases to trimming and J lost 7 bases, with 8 bases between them. CDR3 length: 13 residues. CDR3: CASSSQGANVLTF. CDR3 nucleotide sequence: TGTGCCAGCAGTTCACAGGGTGCCAACGTCCTGACTTTC.

Written as DNA, the CDR3 is TGTGCCAGCAGCTTAGCGGTGTCCTATAGCAATCAGCCCCAGCATTTT. Translated: CASSLAVSYSNQPQHF. The chain links TRBV7-9 to TRBJ1-5; D uncertain. The CDR3 covers 16 residues. Trimming cost V 0 bases and J 0 bases, with 9 bases left between them. Germline V gene lookup returns CDR1 SEHNR and CDR2 FQNEAQ (reference sequence). Full variable domain (rest looked up from reference TRBV7-9 and TRBJ1-5): DTGVSQNPRHKITKRGQNVTFRCDPISEHNRLYWYRQTLGQGPEFLTYFQNEAQLEKSRLLSDRFSAERPKGSFSTLEIQRTEQGDSAMYLCASSLAVSYSNQPQHFGDGTRLSIL.

CDR3 in amino acids: CASSQGRGLGATEAFF. CDR3 DNA: TGCGCCAGCAGCCAAGGAAGGGGGTTGGGGGCCACTGAAGCTTTCTTT. V and J are TRBV4-1 and TRBJ1-1, with a tentative D call TRBD1 (6 bases). With 1 base removed from V and 4 bases from J, the gap between germline ends came to 16 bases. Per the germline V gene, CDR1 is MGHRA and CDR2 is YSYEKL. The CDR3 loop spans 16 amino acids.

The chain joins TRBV6-4 to TRBJ1-1, with 7 positions matching TRBD1. Germline assignment: CDR1 MRHNA and CDR2 SNTAGT. V shed 4 bases and J 4 bases; nucleotides not matched to a gene: 3. CDR3 length: 13 amino acids. In DNA form, the CDR3 reads TGTGCCAGCAGTGCCCGACAGGGCACTGAAGCTTTCTTT. Translating gives CASSARQGTEAFF.

The rearrangement joins TRBV27 to TRBJ2-7, with 8 bases matching TRBD1. Germline loops: CDR1 MNHEY, CDR2 SMNVEV (reference sequence). Trimming removed 5 bases from V and 2 bases from J; junction bases left unmatched: 11. The CDR3 spans 16 residues. CDR3 amino acids: CASSPGQGTATYEQYF. The CDR3 DNA is TGTGCCAGCAGTCCCGGACAGGGTACGGCAACCTACGAGCAGTACTTC.

V usage is TRBV6-1 and J usage is TRBJ2-7; TRBD2 might be the D (6 bases). Germline V gene lookup returns CDR1 MNHNS and CDR2 SASEGT. V lost 3 bases and J lost 3, with 15 bases in between. There are 15 residues in the CDR3. CDR3 DNA: TGTGCCAGCAGTGATGCGCGGAGGGGATTCTACGAGCAGTACTTC. Protein sequence: CASSDARRGFYEQYF.

This clone showed up just a few times. CDR3 in amino acids: CAISAASGQTYEQYF. In DNA form, the CDR3 reads TGTGCCATCAGTGCAGCCTCAGGACAGACCTACGAGCAGTACTTC. This rearrangement joins TRBV10-3 to TRBJ2-7; possible D gene TRBD1, 6 bases. CDR1 and CDR2 from the germline V gene are ENHRY and SYGVKD. V was trimmed by 4 bases and J by 2 bases, leaving 15 bases between them. CDR3 length: 15 amino acids.

This clone was counted once. The chain is built from TRBV14 and TRBJ2-1; no firm D call. Between the trimmed V and J ends, which lost 6 bases and 9 bases, there was a span of 18 bases. Germline loops: CDR1 SGHDN, CDR2 FVKESK. The CDR3 covers 14 residues. CDR3 residues: CASSKDSPLVEQFF. CDR3 coding DNA: TGTGCCAGCAGTAAAGACTCCCCCCTTGTTGAGCAGTTCTTC.

V usage is TRBV4-2 and J usage is TRBJ2-1; 10 bases agree with TRBD2. The CDR3 covers 15 residues. Germline loops: CDR1 LGHNA, CDR2 YNFKEQ. V lost 6 bases and J lost 8; bases outside the gene matches: 10. CDR3 bases: TGTGCCAGCAGACAACTAGCGGGGAGGGATTATGAGCAGTTCTTC. It specifies CASRQLAGRDYEQFF.

The chain uses TRBV5-7 and TRBJ2-7, with 8 bases fitting TRBD2. TRBV5-7 is known as an ORF, though its function is uncertain. The length of the CDR3 is 14 residues. V shed 8 bases and J 2 bases; nucleotides not matched to a gene: 9. CDR3 loop: CASSNSGSPYEQYF. The CDR3 DNA reads TGTGCCAGTAGCAACAGCGGGAGCCCCTACGAGCAGTACTTC.

The chain uses TRBV7-9 and TRBJ1-4; a weak D match, TRBD1 (6 bases). This CDR3 comprises 14 residues. The V end was cut by 5 bases, the J end by 4 bases, with 11 bases between. Germline V lookup: CDR1 SEHNR, CDR2 FQNEAQ (reference sequence). DNA for the CDR3: TGTGCCAGCAGCCGGAGACAGGATAATGAAAAACTGTTTTTT. Its translation is CASSRRQDNEKLFF.

The CDR3 loop reads CASSFSGAGQYF. The CDR3 nucleotides read TGTGCCAGCAGCTTTTCAGGGGCTGGTCAGTACTTC. V is TRBV11-2 and J is TRBJ2-7, with a weak D call TRBD1 (6 bases). The CDR3 totals 12 residues. Between the trimmed V and J ends, which lost 3 bases and 10 bases, there was a span of 13 bases. The V gene's germline CDR1 is SGHAT and CDR2 FQNNGV. The full variable domain, in which reference TRBV11-2 and TRBJ2-7 provide the parts outside the CDR3, is EAGVAQSPRYKIIEKRQSVAFWCNPISGHATLYWYQQILGQGPKLLIQFQNNGVVDDSQLPKDRFSAERLKGVDSTLKIQPAKLEDSAVYLCASSFSGAGQYFGPGTRLTVT.

The gene calls are TRBV6-5 and TRBJ2-1, with D possibly being TRBD1 (6 bases). The CDR3 spans 13 residues. Germline CDR1 MNHEY, CDR2 SVGAGI. V was pared by 0 bases and J by 9 bases, with 9 bases between. This CDR3 is CASSYSWGREQFF. For the CDR3, the DNA is TGTGCCAGCAGTTACTCGTGGGGGCGTGAGCAGTTCTTC.

The chain joins TRBV27 to TRBJ2-1; D possibly corresponds to TRBD2 (6 bases). The CDR3 is 16 residues long. Germline CDR1 MNHEY, CDR2 SMNVEV (reference sequence). V shed 0 bases and J shed 4 bases, with 13 bases lying between them. The CDR3: CASSLSRLAMYNEQFF. As DNA, the CDR3 is TGTGCCAGCAGTTTATCGAGGCTAGCGATGTACAATGAGCAGTTCTTC.

This clone was seen only a few times. CDR3 in DNA: TGTGCCAGCAGCTTAGAGGCTAGCGGGAGGTACGAGCAGTACTTC. This encodes CASSLEASGRYEQYF. V usage is TRBV7-2 and J usage is TRBJ2-7; TRBD2 matches at 11 bases. Germline trimming cut 1 base from V and 4 bases from J; bases unmatched to any gene: 3. Looked up from germline, CDR1 is SGHTA and CDR2 is FQGNSA. This CDR3 has 15 residues.

The sample holds one count of this clone. The V and J genes are TRBV18 and TRBJ2-5; D possibly corresponds to TRBD2 (5 bases). V lost 4 bases and J 3 bases, leaving 9 bases between the germline ends. The CDR3 covers 13 residues. Germline lookup yields CDR1 KGHSH and CDR2 LQKENI. CDR3 loop: CASSLPGEETQYF. CDR3 coding DNA: TGTGCCAGCTCACTTCCCGGGGAAGAGACCCAGTACTTC.

The chain combines TRBV1 with TRBJ2-7; the table gives TRBD1 as D, unverified against the DNA. TRBV1 is tagged as a pseudogene. The CDR3 spans 16 residues. CDR3 in amino acids: CTSSQECPGHYYEQYF. DNA of the CDR3: TGCACCAGCAGCCAAGAGTGCCCTGGCCATTACTACGAGCAGTACTTC.